A selection of T cell receptor beta chains follows, all from one sample in a study of cytomegalovirus exposure and HLA in healthy donors. Here immunoSEQ multiplex PCR was the method, and the copy in TCRdb shows in-frame clones only, minus some. The sample records around 150,000 clones, around three quarters being singletons. Input material: PBMCs. The source of these receptors is a male donor in good health and CMV-seronegative. Each CDR3 is given with its conserved first and last residue. A D gene is named only where the DNA matches it firmly. The size of a clone is reported for some rows only, either as once, few or many, or as a class for expanded clones.

d_call: TRBD1; j_call: TRBJ2-2; v_call: TRBV7-2; clone_size: few; cdr3_nt: TGTGCCAGCAGCTTAGGAGGGGGCGACACCGGGGAGCTGTTTTTT; cdr3_aa: CASSLGGGDTGELFF
d_call: .; j_call: TRBJ2-5; v_call: TRBV2; clone_size: once; cdr3_nt: TGTGCCAGCAGTGTGTGGAGGATGGAGACCCAGTACTTC; cdr3_aa: CASSVWRMETQYF
d_call: .; j_call: TRBJ2-7; v_call: TRBV6-1; clone_size: .; cdr3_nt: TGTGCCAGCAGTGAATCGTCTGGGAGTTTCTCCGAGCAGTACTTC; cdr3_aa: CASSESSGSFSEQYF
d_call: TRBD1; j_call: TRBJ1-2; v_call: TRBV27; clone_size: .; cdr3_nt: TGTGCCAGCAGTTCACAGGGGCAAGGCTACACCTTC; cdr3_aa: CASSSQGQGYTF
d_call: TRBD2; j_call: TRBJ2-3; v_call: TRBV7-2; clone_size: .; cdr3_nt: TGTGCCAGCAGCTTAAGGATTCCTAGCGGGAGAACAGATACGCAGTATTTT; cdr3_aa: CASSLRIPSGRTDTQYF
d_call: TRBD2; j_call: TRBJ2-3; v_call: TRBV13; clone_size: .; cdr3_nt: TGTGCCAGCAGCCACCGACTAGCGGGGGGGCAAGATACGCAGTATTTT; cdr3_aa: CASSHRLAGGQDTQYF
d_call: .; j_call: TRBJ2-7; v_call: TRBV5-1; clone_size: .; cdr3_nt: TGCGCCAGCAGCGTTGGAAATCCGGGGGGCGACGAGCAGTACTTC; cdr3_aa: CASSVGNPGGDEQYF
d_call: TRBD1; j_call: TRBJ2-1; v_call: TRBV6-8; clone_size: .; cdr3_nt: TGTGCCAGCAGACTCGGGGATCAGGGGGTGAGTTACAATGAGCAGTTCTTC; cdr3_aa: CASRLGDQGVSYNEQFF
d_call: .; j_call: TRBJ2-1; v_call: TRBV14; clone_size: .; cdr3_nt: TGTGCCAGCAGCCACCGCTACAATGAGCAGTTCTTC; cdr3_aa: CASSHRYNEQFF
d_call: TRBD2; j_call: TRBJ2-4; v_call: TRBV9; clone_size: few; cdr3_nt: TGTGCCAGCAGCGTAGGGGGACTTCAGGGAGGGAACATTCAGTACTTC; cdr3_aa: CASSVGGLQGGNIQYF
d_call: .; j_call: TRBJ1-5; v_call: TRBV9; clone_size: .; cdr3_nt: TGTGCCAGCAGCCCAAGTAGTCTGGTTAGGCCCCAGCATTTT; cdr3_aa: CASSPSSLVRPQHF
d_call: TRBD2; j_call: TRBJ2-1; v_call: TRBV18; clone_size: .; cdr3_nt: TGTGCCAGCTCTCTTCTAGCGGTCTCCTACAATGAGCAGTTCTTC; cdr3_aa: CASSLLAVSYNEQFF
d_call: TRBD2; j_call: TRBJ2-7; v_call: TRBV4-3; clone_size: .; cdr3_nt: TGCGCCAGCAGCCAAGATCGGGGAGTAGCGGGCCCCTCGAAGGGTGAGCAGTACTTC; cdr3_aa: CASSQDRGVAGPSKGEQYF
d_call: TRBD1; j_call: TRBJ1-4; v_call: TRBV5-4; clone_size: .; cdr3_nt: TGTGCCAGCAGCTTGGTGGCAGGGGGCGACGAAAAACTGTTTTTT; cdr3_aa: CASSLVAGGDEKLFF
d_call: TRBD2; j_call: TRBJ2-7; v_call: TRBV2; clone_size: .; cdr3_nt: TGTGCCAGCACTAATTCCAGGGCGGGGGGCCACGAGCAGTACTTC; cdr3_aa: CASTNSRAGGHEQYF
d_call: .; j_call: TRBJ2-7; v_call: TRBV7-8; clone_size: .; cdr3_nt: TGTGCCAGCAGCTTAGAGAGGGCAGATTCCTACGAGCAGTACTTC; cdr3_aa: CASSLERADSYEQYF
d_call: .; j_call: TRBJ1-1; v_call: TRBV5-8; clone_size: .; cdr3_nt: TGTGCCAGCACCCCCCCGCCAGGGATGGTCACTGAAGCTTTCTTT; cdr3_aa: CASTPPPGMVTEAFF
d_call: TRBD2; j_call: TRBJ2-4; v_call: TRBV6-5; clone_size: .; cdr3_nt: TGTGCCAGCAGTTACTCGGCGTCGGGGGGAAACATTCAGTACTTC; cdr3_aa: CASSYSASGGNIQYF
d_call: TRBD2; j_call: TRBJ2-1; v_call: TRBV4-3; clone_size: once; cdr3_nt: TGCGCCAGCAGCCAAGAACTTCCCGGGACTAGCGGGAGTCGGCATGAGCAGTTCTTC; cdr3_aa: CASSQELPGTSGSRHEQFF
d_call: .; j_call: TRBJ1-4; v_call: TRBV7-9; clone_size: once; cdr3_nt: TGTGCCAGCAGCCCTGTCAGCGGGGTGGGCGAAAAACTGTTTTTT; cdr3_aa: CASSPVSGVGEKLFF
d_call: .; j_call: TRBJ1-1; v_call: TRBV5-4; clone_size: .; cdr3_nt: TGTGCCAGCAGCTCAGTATGGACAGCTGAAGCTTTCTTT; cdr3_aa: CASSSVWTAEAFF
d_call: TRBD1; j_call: TRBJ2-7; v_call: TRBV4-2; clone_size: .; cdr3_nt: TGTGCCAGCAGCCAAGAGTTAGGGACAGCGAGCTCCTACGAGCAGTACTTC; cdr3_aa: CASSQELGTASSYEQYF
d_call: .; j_call: TRBJ1-2; v_call: TRBV6-5; clone_size: .; cdr3_nt: TGTGCCAGCGCCTTTGGGGCCTCTTACAACTATGGCTACACCTTC; cdr3_aa: CASAFGASYNYGYTF
d_call: .; j_call: TRBJ2-2; v_call: TRBV9; clone_size: once; cdr3_nt: TGTGCCAGCAGCGTATTTGCAGAGAACACCGGGGAGCTGTTTTTT; cdr3_aa: CASSVFAENTGELFF
d_call: TRBD1; j_call: TRBJ2-5; v_call: TRBV6-1; clone_size: .; cdr3_nt: TGTGCCAGCAGTTGGACAGGGGTCTTTCAAGAGACCCAGTACTTC; cdr3_aa: CASSWTGVFQETQYF
d_call: TRBD2; j_call: TRBJ2-7; v_call: TRBV5-1; clone_size: .; cdr3_nt: TGCGCCAGCAGCTTGGAGGGTGTCACTAGCGGGAGGGCGGTCGAGCAGTACTTC; cdr3_aa: CASSLEGVTSGRAVEQYF
d_call: TRBD1; j_call: TRBJ1-2; v_call: TRBV28; clone_size: .; cdr3_nt: TGTGCCAGCAGACAGGGGACCCCCTATGGCTACACCTTC; cdr3_aa: CASRQGTPYGYTF
d_call: .; j_call: TRBJ1-5; v_call: TRBV5-6; clone_size: few; cdr3_nt: TGTGCCAGCAGCCTGGGACTTCAAGGCAATCAGCCCCAGCATTTT; cdr3_aa: CASSLGLQGNQPQHF
d_call: .; j_call: TRBJ1-4; v_call: TRBV9; clone_size: .; cdr3_nt: TGTGCCAGCAGCGTAGAAAGACAGCCTAATGAAAAACTGTTTTTT; cdr3_aa: CASSVERQPNEKLFF
d_call: .; j_call: TRBJ1-1; v_call: TRBV7-9; clone_size: .; cdr3_nt: TGTGCCAGCAGCTCCCTCTGGGACAAAGATCCGACAGCTTTCTTT; cdr3_aa: CASSSLWDKDPTAFF
d_call: TRBD2; j_call: TRBJ2-7; v_call: TRBV7-2; clone_size: .; cdr3_nt: TGTGCCAGCAGCTTAGCGAACGGGAGGGAGGGGGAGCAGTACTTC; cdr3_aa: CASSLANGREGEQYF